This passage covers 9 T cell receptor beta chains from one sample sequenced in a study of blood T cell repertoires in COVID-19. Produced via immunoSEQ multiplex PCR; TCRdb's table is partial and in-frame only. This sample has tens of thousands of clones; approximately 89% occur once, and the top ten carry around 6.3%. Sequencing was performed on peripheral blood. All receptors come from a man aged 60-69 years with acute or convalescent COVID-19.

V is TRBV19 and J is TRBJ1-6, with 8 bases lining up with TRBD1. J gave up 13 bases and V 3 bases, and 5 bases lay outside the gene matches. The CDR3 runs 13 residues. CDR1 LNHDA and CDR2 SQIVND come from the germline V gene (reference sequence). The DNA of the CDR3 is TGTGCCAGTAGTATCCGGACAGGGAGCCCCCTCCACTTT. It yields the protein CASSIRTGSPLHF.

The chain has TRBV5-1 and TRBJ1-2; TRBD1 might be the D (5 bases). This CDR3 has 13 residues. The germline V gene has CDR1 SGHRS and CDR2 YFSETQ. V dropped 0 bases and J dropped 4 bases, with 7 bases sitting between them. Here the CDR3 reads CASSLEDIYGYTF. CDR3 sequence (DNA): TGCGCCAGCAGCTTGGAGGACATCTATGGCTACACCTTC.

The chain is built from TRBV6-5 and TRBJ2-3, with D tentatively TRBD2 (7 bases). Trimming removed 5 bases at V and 5 bases at J, with 17 bases between. Germline V gene data show CDR1 as MNHEY and CDR2 as SVGAGI. The CDR3 totals 15 residues. In nucleotides, the CDR3 is TGTGCCAGCAGTATTAGAGGGGGGGCCGTAGATACGCAGTATTTT. Translated: CASSIRGGAVDTQYF.

CDR3 protein: CASSLRAMQDGTQYF. The CDR3 nucleotides are TGTGCCAGCAGCCTTAGAGCAATGCAAGATGGGACCCAGTACTTC. V and J are TRBV7-9 and TRBJ2-5; D gene unclear. This CDR3 region has 15 residues. The germline gives CDR1 SEHNR, CDR2 FQNEAQ (reference sequence). V was clipped by 5 bases and J by 7 bases, with 20 bases between them.

This clone was recorded only once. The V call is TRBV29-1, the J call TRBJ1-1, with D perhaps matching TRBD1 (5 bases). This CDR3 comprises 11 residues. Trimming stripped 5 bases from V and 5 bases from J, with 9 bases between. The germline gives CDR1 SQVTM, CDR2 ANQGSEA. The DNA of the CDR3 is TGCAGCGTTACGGGGGGTACTGAAGCTTTCTTT. Amino acids: CSVTGGTEAFF. The full variable domain, in which reference TRBV29-1 and TRBJ1-1 provide the parts outside the CDR3, is SAVISQKPSRDICQRGTSLTIQCQVDSQVTMMFWYRQQPGQSLTLIATANQGSEATYESGFVIDKFPISRPNLTFSTLTVSNMSPEDSSIYLCSVTGGTEAFFGQGTRLTVV.

The chain employs TRBV6-2 or TRBV6-3 and TRBJ2-3, with D possibly matching TRBD2 (5 bases). The CDR3 loop spans 14 amino acids. The germline gives CDR1 MNHEY, CDR2 SVGEGT. Trimming took off 4 bases at V and 2 bases at J, with 10 bases between the two ends. The CDR3 loop reads CASSSGSDTDTQYF. The CDR3 nucleotides read TGTGCCAGCAGTTCGGGGTCGGACACAGATACGCAGTATTTT.

The chain combines TRBV13 with TRBJ1-2, with 9 bases lining up with TRBD1. Trimming cost V 5 bases and J 7 bases; bases outside gene matches: 5. The germline gives CDR1 PRHDT, CDR2 FYEKMQ (reference sequence). The CDR3 runs 13 residues. CDR3 DNA sequence: TGTGCCAGCAGCAACACAGGGGGCGGTGGCTACACCTTC. Its translation is CASSNTGGGGYTF.

The chain employs TRBV7-2 and TRBJ2-3; a possible D gene is TRBD1 (6 bases). Germline CDR1 and CDR2: SGHTA and FQGNSA. The V end was cut by 1 base, the J end by 6 bases, with 11 bases between. The CDR3 totals 14 residues. CDR3 bases: TGTGCCAGCAGCTTAGACAGGGTGAGGGATACGCAGTATTTT. Amino acids: CASSLDRVRDTQYF.

The V and J genes are TRBV6-4 and TRBJ1-2; D gene uncertain. Looked up from germline, CDR1 is MRHNA and CDR2 is SNTAGT. Trimming pared 4 bases from V and 4 bases from J, leaving 19 bases between. The CDR3 is 16 residues long. For the CDR3, the DNA is TGTGCCAGCAGTGCCCTTAGGATCCCTCGGGGCTATGGCTACACCTTC. Translated, it gives CASSALRIPRGYGYTF.